These 32 T cell receptor beta chains were all obtained from the same sample, sequenced in a study of T cells in Graves' hyperthyroidism and ophthalmopathy. Amplification of TCR beta CDR3 regions was performed using RNA transcripts as template. The TCR CDR3 first-round RT-PCR relied on the HTBI primer set. Each CDR3 protein gets one entry after TCRdb re-called the multiplex PCR reads with MiXCR. The sample lists 300,000 to 450,000 distinct CDR3 sequences; 25% were seen once. The sequencing sample was made of blood. These receptors came from a man aged 45-65 years with Graves' hyperthyroidism.

V usage is TRBV28 and J usage is TRBJ2-2, with 10 bases matching TRBD1. Germline trimming cut 5 bases from V and 7 bases from J; bases unmatched to any gene: 10. The CDR3 contains 16 residues. Germline V gives CDR1 MDHEN, CDR2 SYDVKM. This CDR3 is CASSVSGQGRGGELFF. CDR3 nucleotides: TGTGCCAGCAGTGTATCGGGACAGGGGAGAGGCGGGGAGCTGTTTTTT.

This clonotype occurred many times. This rearrangement joins TRBV6-5 to TRBJ2-5; perhaps TRBD2 as D (5 bases). There are 15 residues in the CDR3. Trimming took 2 bases from V and 1 from J, leaving 11 bases between them. Per the germline V gene, CDR1 is MNHEY and CDR2 is SVGAGI. The CDR3 DNA reads TGTGCCAGCAGTTACGGGCAGACTACCCAAGAGACCCAGTACTTC. This sequence encodes CASSYGQTTQETQYF.

The CDR3 nucleotides are TGTGCCAGCAGTTTAGGTATCGCAGATACGCAGTATTTT. Its protein is CASSLGIADTQYF. J is TRBJ2-3 and V is TRBV12-3 or TRBV12-4; D is unresolved. CDR3 size: 13 residues. V was shortened by 1 base and J by 4 bases, with 6 bases between the two germline ends.

This chain joins TRBV6-1 and TRBJ1-1; the D is unclear. This CDR3 region has 11 residues. Trimming shortened V by 6 bases and J by 8 bases, and 10 bases separated the two germline ends. The germline V gene has CDR1 MNHNS and CDR2 SASEGT. CDR3 coding DNA: TGTGCCAGCAGCTACTTTGGGGAAGCTTTCTTT. This sequence encodes CASSYFGEAFF.

V is TRBV6-1 and J is TRBJ1-5; TRBD1 matches 8 bases. The CDR3 is made up of 15 amino acids. Germline loops: CDR1 MNHNS, CDR2 SASEGT. V shed 4 bases and J 5 bases; nucleotides not matched to a gene: 7. The CDR3 bases are TGTGCCAGCAGTGTGAGCAGGGGGCCCCATCAGCCCCAGCATTTT. Protein product: CASSVSRGPHQPQHF.

This clonotype was observed a few times. This chain links TRBV5-4 with TRBJ2-2, with D perhaps TRBD2 (6 bases). Germline values: CDR1 SGHNT, CDR2 YYREEE (reference sequence). The CDR3 runs 17 residues. V was pared by 0 bases and J by 4 bases, with 16 bases between. The CDR3 coding sequence is TGTGCCAGCAGCTTGGACGGGAGAGGTCCTTCCACCGGGGAGCTGTTTTTT. As protein: CASSLDGRGPSTGELFF.

This clonotype has more than one count but fewer than ten. V gene TRBV30 combines with J gene TRBJ1-5, with 7 bases lining up with TRBD1. The CDR3 sequence is 14 residues long. The V gene's germline CDR1 is GTSNPN and CDR2 SVGIG (reference sequence). With 4 bases clipped from V and 6 bases from J, the junction kept 9 bases outside the gene matches. The CDR3 here is CAWTIPGQIQPQHF. CDR3 nucleotide sequence: TGTGCCTGGACCATTCCGGGACAGATTCAGCCCCAGCATTTT.

This chain joins TRBV6-2 or TRBV6-3 and TRBJ2-7; possible D gene TRBD2, 5 bases. The germline CDR1 and CDR2 sequences are MNHEY and SVGEGT. Trimming shortened V by 5 bases and J by 1 base, and 33 bases separated the two germline ends. The CDR3 extends over 21 amino acids. The CDR3 protein is CASSDELGRLWRLGFSYEQYF. The CDR3 region has the DNA TGTGCCAGCAGTGATGAACTGGGCCGGCTGTGGAGGTTGGGTTTTTCCTACGAGCAGTACTTC.

V gene TRBV19 combines with J gene TRBJ2-1, with 12 positions matching TRBD2. V gave up 3 bases and J gave up 4 bases; unmatched junction bases: 4. The CDR3 extends over 16 amino acids. The germline V gene encodes CDR1 LNHDA and CDR2 SQIVND (reference sequence). The CDR3 DNA is TGTGCCAGTAGTATCCGGACTAGCGGGGATTACAATGAGCAGTTCTTC. Translated: CASSIRTSGDYNEQFF.

The rearrangement joins TRBV5-1 to TRBJ1-3; D may be TRBD1 (6 bases). The CDR3 is 16 amino acids. Germline CDR1 and CDR2: SGHRS and YFSETQ. V was clipped by 0 bases and J by 0 bases, with 10 bases between them. CDR3 amino acids: CASSLGTDSSGNTIYF. The CDR3 region has the DNA TGCGCCAGCAGCTTGGGGACAGATTCCTCTGGAAACACCATATATTTT.

This clonotype was counted ten times or more. The J gene is TRBJ2-5, the V gene TRBV2; D is perhaps TRBD2 (5 bases). Trimming removed 7 bases at V and 4 bases at J, with 13 bases between. Germline CDR1 is SNHLY and CDR2 is FYNNEI. The CDR3 runs 13 residues. The CDR3 loop is CASMPAGVETQYF. The CDR3 region has the DNA TGTGCCAGCATGCCGGCCGGGGTAGAGACCCAGTACTTC.

In regard to this clonotype: One end of the junction is discordant with germline, which a read error may explain. The chain employs TRBV5-1 and TRBJ2-1, with 8 nucleotides matching TRBD2. The length of the CDR3 is 15 residues. The germline V gene has CDR1 SGHRS and CDR2 YFSETQ. The CDR3 DNA is TGTGCCAGCCAACCCAGCGGGAGCTCCTACAATGAGCAGTTCTTC. This codes for CASQPSGSSYNEQFF.

CDR3 sequence reads: CASSLNLAKNIQYF. CDR3 bases: TGTGCCAGCAGCTTAAACCTAGCCAAAAACATTCAGTACTTC. The gene calls are TRBV7-8 and TRBJ2-4; D call uncertain. Trimming removed 2 bases from V and 0 bases from J, with 5 bases in between. Germline loops: CDR1 SGHVS, CDR2 FQNEAQ. There are 14 residues in the CDR3.

CDR3 DNA: TGTGCCAGCAGTTACAACAGCCAACCTAATCAGCCCCAGCATTTT. It codes for CASSYNSQPNQPQHF. This chain uses TRBV6-5 with TRBJ1-5, with D hard to call. This CDR3 is built from 15 residues. Germline V gives CDR1 MNHEY, CDR2 SVGAGI. The V gene lost 2 bases and the J gene lost 4 bases, with 12 bases spanning the gap.

The V call is TRBV2, the J call TRBJ1-4; D gene unclear. Germline CDR1 is SNHLY and CDR2 is FYNNEI. V lost 7 bases and J 8 bases, leaving 14 bases between the germline ends. The CDR3 consists of 13 residues. As DNA, the CDR3 is TGTGCCAGCATAGAGCAGGTTTACGAAAAACTGTTTTTT. Translating gives CASIEQVYEKLFF.

V and J are TRBV29-1 and TRBJ2-2; D assignment may be TRBD1 or TRBD2 (5 bases each). V lost 7 bases and J lost 0, with 12 bases in between. The CDR3 sequence is 14 residues long. Germline loops: CDR1 SQVTM, CDR2 ANQGSEA. The CDR3 sequence is CSASGASNTGELFF. The CDR3 region has the DNA TGCAGCGCTTCCGGGGCATCGAACACCGGGGAGCTGTTTTTT.

V is TRBV29-1 and J is TRBJ2-3; the D is unclear. V dropped 7 bases and J dropped 4 bases, with 15 bases sitting between them. Germline V gene sequence: CDR1 SQVTM, CDR2 ANQGSEA. This CDR3 contains 13 residues. CDR3 bases: TGCAGCGGCGAGGTAGTTGTAGCAGATACGCAGTATTTT. Protein sequence: CSGEVVVADTQYF.

The V and J genes are TRBV2 and TRBJ1-5; D gene unclear. Trimming shortened V by 4 bases and J by 2 bases, and 9 bases separated the two germline ends. The germline V gene encodes CDR1 SNHLY and CDR2 FYNNEI. This CDR3 region has 14 residues. Written as DNA, the CDR3 is TGTGCCAGCAGTGTCGGATATGGCAATCAGCCCCAGCATTTT. Protein product: CASSVGYGNQPQHF.

The chain joins TRBV12-3 or TRBV12-4 to TRBJ2-3; D is tentatively TRBD1 or TRBD2 (5 bases each). Between the trimmed V and J ends, which lost 8 bases and 4 bases, there was a span of 13 bases. The CDR3 length is 13 residues. CDR3 in amino acids: CASSRGASDTQYF. In nucleotides, the CDR3 is TGTGCCAGCTCCCGAGGGGCGTCAGATACGCAGTATTTT.

The sample holds a few counts of this clonotype. This sequence joins TRBV20-1 and TRBJ2-7, with TRBD1 identical over 9 bases. V gave up 5 bases and J gave up 4 bases; unmatched junction bases: 6. This CDR3 contains 13 residues. Germline CDR1 reads DFQATT; CDR2 reads SNEGSKA (reference sequence). CDR3 amino acids: CSALDRGPYEQYF. DNA of the CDR3: TGCAGTGCTTTGGACAGGGGTCCATACGAGCAGTACTTC.

The sample holds many counts of this clonotype. The chain links TRBV6-1 to TRBJ2-5; TRBD2 is a possible D gene (6 bases). Between the trimmed V and J ends, which lost 6 bases and 4 bases, there was a span of 12 bases. This CDR3 is 13 amino acids long. Germline values: CDR1 MNHNS, CDR2 SASEGT. The CDR3 is CASSGGSGETQYF. The CDR3 nucleotides are TGTGCCAGCAGCGGGGGTAGCGGAGAGACCCAGTACTTC.

The V call is TRBV20-1, the J call TRBJ2-3; 11 bases match TRBD2. The J segment lost 2 bases and the V segment lost 3 bases, leaving 4 bases of the junction unmatched. This CDR3 has 15 amino acids. Per the germline V gene, CDR1 is DFQATT and CDR2 is SNEGSKA (reference sequence). CDR3 DNA sequence: TGCAGTGCTAGTAGACTAGCGGGGTTCACAGATACGCAGTATTTT. Translating gives CSASRLAGFTDTQYF.

This clonotype was detected a few times. The rearrangement uses TRBV20-1 and TRBJ2-3, with D unclear. The V gene's germline CDR1 is DFQATT and CDR2 SNEGSKA (reference sequence). V was cut by 3 bases and J by 8 bases, with 9 bases left in between. This CDR3 region has 11 residues. The CDR3 sequence is CSASSRGTQYF. The CDR3 nucleotides read TGCAGTGCTAGTTCACGTGGTACGCAGTATTTT.

The genes are TRBV4-2 and TRBJ2-7; weak D call: TRBD2 (6 bases). Trimming stripped 0 bases from V and 6 bases from J, with 12 bases between. CDR1 is LGHNA and CDR2 is YNFKEQ in the germline V gene. The CDR3 length is 14 residues. DNA of the CDR3: TGTGCCAGCAGCCAAGATCCGGGGGTAAGCGAGCAGTACTTC. Its translation is CASSQDPGVSEQYF.

This clonotype was detected only once. The chain joins TRBV4-1 to TRBJ1-2; 9 bases fit TRBD1. This CDR3 has 13 amino acids. V trimming: 1 base; J trimming: 8 bases; junction bases outside the gene matches: 2. The germline CDR1 and CDR2 sequences are MGHRA and YSYEKL. The CDR3 here is CASSQGTGEGYTF. In nucleotides, the CDR3 is TGCGCCAGCAGCCAAGGGACAGGGGAAGGCTACACCTTC.

In this sample, this clonotype turned up a few times. The chain is built from TRBV12-5 and TRBJ1-2, with no clear D. V lost 4 bases and J lost 8, with 11 bases in between. CDR1 and CDR2 (germline): LGHNT, FRNRAP. The CDR3 runs to 12 residues. The CDR3 is CASGSGVGGYTF. CDR3 sequence (DNA): TGTGCTAGTGGTTCTGGGGTGGGAGGCTACACCTTC.

This clonotype was seen repeatedly, ten times or more. J is TRBJ2-7 and V is TRBV20-1; 8 nucleotides agree with TRBD2. The CDR3 length is 14 residues. Losses at the gene ends were 0 bases for V and 3 bases for J; bases not matched to a gene: 4. Germline CDR1 is DFQATT and CDR2 is SNEGSKA (reference sequence). The CDR3 loop reads CSARELSGIYEQYF. For the CDR3, the DNA is TGCAGTGCTAGAGAGCTTAGCGGGATCTACGAGCAGTACTTC.

The gene calls are TRBV4-2 and TRBJ2-7; TRBD1 matches at 11 bases. J lost 3 bases, V lost 1 base, and 11 bases had no gene match. Germline assignment: CDR1 LGHNA and CDR2 YNFKEQ. The length of the CDR3 is 18 residues. The CDR3 spells CASSQAGQGAGRNYEQYF. CDR3 coding DNA: TGTGCCAGCAGCCAAGCTGGACAGGGGGCTGGCAGAAACTACGAGCAGTACTTC.

This clonotype was seen a handful of times. This rearrangement joins TRBV12-5 to TRBJ2-7, with D possibly being TRBD1 (7 bases). Per the germline V gene, CDR1 is LGHNT and CDR2 is FRNRAP. The CDR3 covers 14 residues. V dropped 5 bases and J dropped 6 bases, with 17 bases sitting between them. The CDR3 DNA reads as TGTGCTAGTGGTAACACGGCAGGGGGGATCGAGCAGTACTTC. Protein product: CASGNTAGGIEQYF.

In this sample, this clonotype turned up a few times. V usage is TRBV19 and J usage is TRBJ2-1; 10 nucleotides agree with TRBD2. Germline CDR1 is LNHDA and CDR2 is SQIVND (reference sequence). The CDR3 contains 14 residues. Germline trimming cut 6 bases from V and 8 bases from J; bases unmatched to any gene: 7. The CDR3 DNA reads TGTGCCAGTAGCAAACTAGCGGGGTCAGATGAGCAGTTCTTC. Encoded protein: CASSKLAGSDEQFF. Together with reference TRBV19 and TRBJ2-1, the CDR3 gives the full variable domain: DGGITQSPKYLFRKEGQNVTLSCEQNLNHDAMYWYRQDPGQGLRLIYYSQIVNDFQKGDIAEGYSVSREKKESFPLTVTSAQKNPTAFYLCASSKLAGSDEQFFGPGTRLTVL.

This clonotype has only a few counts. The rearrangement links TRBV4-1 to TRBJ2-7, with D tentatively TRBD1 (5 bases). The V gene's germline CDR1 is MGHRA and CDR2 YSYEKL. The CDR3 spans 14 residues. V lost 3 bases to trimming and J lost 3 bases, with 12 bases between them. CDR3 loop: CASSHPGTGYEQYF. CDR3 DNA: TGCGCCAGCAGCCACCCTGGCACAGGCTACGAGCAGTACTTC.

This clonotype was picked up a small number of times. This chain joins TRBV6-1 and TRBJ2-7, with D tentatively TRBD1 or TRBD2 (5 bases each). V was cut by 6 bases and J by 3 bases, with 21 bases left in between. Germline V gene sequence: CDR1 MNHNS, CDR2 SASEGT. The length of the CDR3 is 16 residues. DNA of the CDR3: TGTGCCAGCAGCTCACCCGGGACCAATTTCTACTACGAGCAGTACTTC. It translates to CASSSPGTNFYYEQYF.